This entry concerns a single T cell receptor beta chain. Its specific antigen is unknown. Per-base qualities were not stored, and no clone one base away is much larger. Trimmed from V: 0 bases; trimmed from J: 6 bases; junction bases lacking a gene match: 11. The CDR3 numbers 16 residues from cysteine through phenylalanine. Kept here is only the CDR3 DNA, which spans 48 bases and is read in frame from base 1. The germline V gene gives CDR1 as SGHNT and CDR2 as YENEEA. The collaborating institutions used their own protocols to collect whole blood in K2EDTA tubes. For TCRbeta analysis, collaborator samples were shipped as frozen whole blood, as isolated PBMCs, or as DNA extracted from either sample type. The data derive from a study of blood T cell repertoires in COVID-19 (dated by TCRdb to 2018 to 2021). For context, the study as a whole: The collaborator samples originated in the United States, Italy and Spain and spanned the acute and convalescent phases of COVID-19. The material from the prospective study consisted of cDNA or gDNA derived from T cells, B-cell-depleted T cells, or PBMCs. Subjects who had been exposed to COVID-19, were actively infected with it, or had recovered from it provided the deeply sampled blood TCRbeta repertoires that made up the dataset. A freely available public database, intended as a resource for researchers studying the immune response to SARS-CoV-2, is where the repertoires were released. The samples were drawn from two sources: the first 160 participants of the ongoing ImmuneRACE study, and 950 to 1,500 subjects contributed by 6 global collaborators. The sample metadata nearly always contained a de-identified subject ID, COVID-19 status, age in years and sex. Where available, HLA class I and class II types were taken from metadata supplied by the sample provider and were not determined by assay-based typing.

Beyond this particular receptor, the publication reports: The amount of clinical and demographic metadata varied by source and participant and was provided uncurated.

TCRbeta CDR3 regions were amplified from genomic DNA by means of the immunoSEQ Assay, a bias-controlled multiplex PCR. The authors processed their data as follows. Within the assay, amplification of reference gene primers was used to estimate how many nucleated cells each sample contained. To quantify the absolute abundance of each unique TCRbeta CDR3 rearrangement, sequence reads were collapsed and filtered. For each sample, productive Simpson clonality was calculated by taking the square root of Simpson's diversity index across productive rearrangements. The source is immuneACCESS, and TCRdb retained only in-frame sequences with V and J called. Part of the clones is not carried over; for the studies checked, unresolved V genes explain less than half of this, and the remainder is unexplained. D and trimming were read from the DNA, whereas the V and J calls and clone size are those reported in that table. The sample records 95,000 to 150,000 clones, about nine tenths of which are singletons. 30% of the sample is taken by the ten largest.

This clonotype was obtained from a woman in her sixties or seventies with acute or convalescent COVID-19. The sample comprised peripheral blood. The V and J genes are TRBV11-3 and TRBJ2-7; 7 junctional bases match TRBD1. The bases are TGTGCCAGCAGCTTAGATCAAGGGGGCGGGTCTGGCGAGCAGTACTTC. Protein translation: CASSLDQGGGSGEQYF.